A selection of T cell receptor beta chains follows, all from one sample in a study of blood T cell repertoires in COVID-19. Only in-frame clones appear in the TCRdb table, and some are missing; sequencing was by immunoSEQ multiplex PCR. The table lists about 230,000 clones, 70% to 90% of them singletons, with more than 10% in the top ten. Sequencing was carried out using peripheral blood. These TCRs come from a woman between 18 and 30 years old who had recovered from COVID-19. CDR3s include the opening cysteine and the closing phenylalanine or tryptophan. The D gene is left open where the match is weak. Size tells how often a clone was seen (once, few, many) or the class of an expanded clone, and some rows leave it out.

v_call: TRBV27; clone_size: once; d_call: .; j_call: TRBJ2-1; cdr3_aa: CASSKRGHSSYNEQFF; cdr3_nt: TGTGCCAGCAGCAAAAGAGGACACTCCTCCTACAATGAGCAGTTCTTC
v_call: TRBV9; clone_size: .; d_call: .; j_call: TRBJ2-2; cdr3_aa: CASTSGGGNTGELFF; cdr3_nt: TGTGCCAGCACCAGCGGTGGTGGGAACACCGGGGAGCTGTTTTTT
v_call: TRBV2; clone_size: .; d_call: .; j_call: TRBJ2-1; cdr3_aa: CAYPDGSLDEQFF; cdr3_nt: TGTGCCTACCCGGACGGGAGTCTCGATGAGCAGTTCTTC
v_call: TRBV9; clone_size: few; d_call: TRBD2; j_call: TRBJ2-1; cdr3_aa: CASSVEVAGGDEQFF; cdr3_nt: TGTGCCAGCAGCGTAGAGGTTGCGGGAGGCGATGAGCAGTTCTTC
v_call: TRBV20-1; clone_size: .; d_call: TRBD1; j_call: TRBJ2-7; cdr3_aa: CSASYRDRGLGEQYF; cdr3_nt: TGCAGTGCTAGTTACCGGGACAGGGGACTGGGCGAGCAGTACTTC
v_call: TRBV19; clone_size: .; d_call: TRBD1; j_call: TRBJ1-5; cdr3_aa: CASSHRGRGQPQHF; cdr3_nt: TGTGCCAGTAGCCACAGGGGAAGGGGTCAGCCCCAGCATTTT
v_call: TRBV6-5; clone_size: .; d_call: TRBD2; j_call: TRBJ2-7; cdr3_aa: CATYRTSGRNEQYF; cdr3_nt: TGTGCCACCTACCGTACTAGCGGGAGGAACGAGCAGTACTTC
v_call: TRBV11-2; clone_size: few; d_call: TRBD1; j_call: TRBJ1-4; cdr3_aa: CASSPLKRQGPNEKLFF; cdr3_nt: TGTGCCAGCAGCCCTCTAAAACGACAGGGCCCTAATGAAAAACTGTTTTTT
v_call: TRBV4-1; clone_size: once; d_call: TRBD1; j_call: TRBJ1-5; cdr3_aa: CASSQSGQGDQPQHF; cdr3_nt: TGCGCCAGCAGCCAATCGGGACAGGGAGATCAGCCCCAGCATTTT
v_call: TRBV7-2; clone_size: few; d_call: TRBD2; j_call: TRBJ2-7; cdr3_aa: CASGGLAGGSYEQYF; cdr3_nt: TGTGCCAGCGGAGGCCTAGCGGGGGGCTCCTACGAGCAGTACTTC
v_call: TRBV7-2; clone_size: .; d_call: TRBD1; j_call: TRBJ1-3; cdr3_aa: CASSRGQGQNTIYF; cdr3_nt: TGTGCCAGCAGCCGGGGACAGGGCCAAAACACCATATATTTT
v_call: TRBV10-3; clone_size: once; d_call: TRBD2; j_call: TRBJ2-1; cdr3_aa: CAIKGPGAGAMYNEQFF; cdr3_nt: TGTGCCATCAAGGGGCCTGGGGCGGGAGCCATGTACAATGAGCAGTTCTTC
v_call: TRBV6-5; clone_size: .; d_call: .; j_call: TRBJ2-3; cdr3_aa: CASSYYAGPSTDTQYF; cdr3_nt: TGTGCCAGCAGTTACTATGCAGGGCCTAGCACAGATACGCAGTATTTT
v_call: TRBV10-3; clone_size: .; d_call: .; j_call: TRBJ1-1; cdr3_aa: CAINGGGSEAFF; cdr3_nt: TGTGCCATCAATGGGGGAGGCTCTGAAGCTTTCTTT
v_call: TRBV14; clone_size: .; d_call: TRBD1; j_call: TRBJ2-7; cdr3_aa: CASSHSDRGAYEQYF; cdr3_nt: TGTGCCAGCAGCCACTCCGACAGGGGGGCCTACGAGCAGTACTTC
v_call: TRBV6-1; clone_size: .; d_call: .; j_call: TRBJ1-5; cdr3_aa: CASSEALPGRRSSPQHF; cdr3_nt: TGTGCCAGCAGTGAAGCGCTTCCGGGAAGGCGTTCATCGCCCCAGCATTTT
v_call: TRBV3-1/TRBV3-2; clone_size: .; d_call: .; j_call: TRBJ2-1; cdr3_aa: CASSQAVETLYNEQFF; cdr3_nt: TGTGCCAGCAGCCAAGCGGTGGAGACTCTTTACAATGAGCAGTTCTTC
v_call: TRBV11-2; clone_size: .; d_call: TRBD2; j_call: TRBJ2-1; cdr3_aa: CASSQGLAGGWDEQFF; cdr3_nt: TGTGCCAGCAGCCAAGGACTAGCGGGAGGATGGGATGAGCAGTTCTTC
v_call: TRBV9; clone_size: .; d_call: .; j_call: TRBJ2-2; cdr3_aa: CASSVYFPTGELFF; cdr3_nt: TGTGCCAGCAGCGTATACTTCCCCACCGGGGAGCTGTTTTTT
v_call: TRBV6-2/TRBV6-3; clone_size: .; d_call: .; j_call: TRBJ1-5; cdr3_aa: CASSSLAQPQHF; cdr3_nt: TGTGCCAGCAGTTCCTTGGCTCAGCCCCAGCATTTT
v_call: TRBV5-1; clone_size: .; d_call: TRBD1; j_call: TRBJ1-1; cdr3_aa: CASSSGQGWAGDMNTEAFF; cdr3_nt: TGCGCCAGCAGCTCCGGACAGGGCTGGGCCGGGGATATGAACACTGAAGCTTTCTTT
v_call: TRBV5-1; clone_size: .; d_call: .; j_call: TRBJ2-6; cdr3_aa: CASKNLQDGKGGANVLTF; cdr3_nt: TGCGCCAGCAAAAACCTCCAGGACGGGAAGGGTGGGGCCAACGTCCTGACTTTC
v_call: TRBV9; clone_size: .; d_call: .; j_call: TRBJ2-1; cdr3_aa: CASSRGSMGQFF; cdr3_nt: TGTGCCAGCAGCCGGGGTAGCATGGGGCAGTTCTTC
v_call: TRBV5-1; clone_size: .; d_call: .; j_call: TRBJ1-1; cdr3_aa: CASRPGTPDTEAFF; cdr3_nt: TGCGCCTCAAGACCAGGGACTCCGGACACTGAAGCTTTCTTT
v_call: TRBV5-1; clone_size: .; d_call: TRBD1; j_call: TRBJ1-2; cdr3_aa: CASSYTQGRNGYTF; cdr3_nt: TGCGCCAGCAGCTACACACAGGGGAGGAATGGCTACACCTTC
v_call: TRBV10-1; clone_size: once; d_call: TRBD2; j_call: TRBJ2-7; cdr3_aa: CASSHLTSGIYEQYF; cdr3_nt: TGCGCCAGCAGCCACCTGACTAGCGGGATATACGAGCAGTACTTC
v_call: TRBV9; clone_size: .; d_call: TRBD1; j_call: TRBJ1-2; cdr3_aa: CASSVGQGPYGYTF; cdr3_nt: TGTGCCAGCAGCGTGGGACAGGGGCCCTATGGCTACACCTTC
v_call: TRBV19; clone_size: .; d_call: .; j_call: TRBJ1-1; cdr3_aa: CASSTSRRLTMNTEAFF; cdr3_nt: TGTGCCAGTAGTACATCCCGGAGGCTGACAATGAACACTGAAGCTTTCTTT
v_call: TRBV7-9; clone_size: few; d_call: .; j_call: TRBJ1-1; cdr3_aa: CASSLEIGGIAFF; cdr3_nt: TGTGCCAGCAGCTTAGAGATAGGGGGTATTGCTTTCTTT
v_call: TRBV5-6; clone_size: .; d_call: TRBD1; j_call: TRBJ1-4; cdr3_aa: CASSSGTGNEKLFF; cdr3_nt: TGTGCCAGCAGCTCCGGGACAGGGAATGAAAAACTGTTTTTT
v_call: TRBV7-9; clone_size: .; d_call: TRBD1; j_call: TRBJ1-5; cdr3_aa: CASSYGDRENQPQHF; cdr3_nt: TGTGCCAGCAGCTATGGGGACAGGGAAAATCAGCCCCAGCATTTT
v_call: TRBV27; clone_size: .; d_call: .; j_call: TRBJ1-2; cdr3_aa: CASSPEADSYLFNYGYTF; cdr3_nt: TGTGCCAGCAGTCCCGAGGCGGACAGTTACCTATTTAACTATGGCTACACCTTC
v_call: TRBV19; clone_size: .; d_call: .; j_call: TRBJ1-5; cdr3_aa: CASSIRSGSGQPQHF; cdr3_nt: TGTGCCAGTAGTATCAGATCGGGATCGGGACAGCCCCAGCATTTT
v_call: TRBV28; clone_size: few; d_call: .; j_call: TRBJ1-3; cdr3_aa: CASFKGPYSGNTIYF; cdr3_nt: TGTGCCAGCTTTAAGGGGCCGTACTCTGGAAACACCATATATTTT
v_call: TRBV5-1; clone_size: .; d_call: .; j_call: TRBJ2-7; cdr3_aa: CASSLPQTGEFYYEQYF; cdr3_nt: TGCGCCAGCAGTTTGCCTCAGACGGGGGAGTTCTACTACGAGCAGTACTTC
v_call: TRBV19; clone_size: few; d_call: .; j_call: TRBJ2-7; cdr3_aa: CASSPSGWGGEQYF; cdr3_nt: TGTGCCAGTAGTCCCTCCGGGTGGGGAGGCGAGCAGTACTTC